The 28 T cell receptor beta chains below all came from one sample that was sequenced in a study of OX40 agonist ivuxolimab in advanced cancers. TCRdb keeps only in-frame clones here, not all; method: immunoSEQ multiplex PCR. The top ten hold roughly 6.5% of the sample, which has 45,000 to 65,000 clones, approximately 80% seen once. The sequenced sample was CD4+ or CD8+ T cells sorted from blood, obtained in a trial of the OX40 agonist ivuxolimab. The receptors originated from an adult with an advanced solid tumor such as melanoma, head and neck, liver or kidney cancer.

This chain uses TRBV5-1 with TRBJ2-1; perhaps TRBD2 as D (6 bases). Per the germline V gene, CDR1 is SGHRS and CDR2 is YFSETQ. The CDR3 loop spans 15 amino acids. Trimming cost V 6 bases and J 13 bases, with 26 bases left between them. DNA of the CDR3: TGCGCCAGCACCGAGATAGGGACTTTCCCCACGGCCCAGTTCTTC. It is translated as CASTEIGTFPTAQFF.

The J gene is TRBJ1-1, the V gene TRBV5-7; no reliable D call. TRBV5-7 is an open reading frame whose function is uncertain. The CDR3 spans 12 residues. V was trimmed by 0 bases and J by 5 bases, leaving 5 bases between them. CDR3 protein: CASSLGDTEAFF. The CDR3 coding sequence is TGTGCCAGCAGCTTGGGGGATACTGAAGCTTTCTTT.

This clone was picked up a small number of times. The CDR3 region has the DNA TGTGCCAGCAGTTACTCGATAACTTTTAACTATGGCTACACCTTC. This sequence encodes CASSYSITFNYGYTF. The V and J genes are TRBV6-6 and TRBJ1-2; D gene ambiguous. In germline, CDR1 is MNHNY, CDR2 SVGAGI (reference sequence). The CDR3 covers 15 residues. Trimming removed 0 bases from V and 1 base from J, with 9 bases in between.

In regard to this clone: Other DNA sequences in the sample encode the same CDR3. V is TRBV2 and J is TRBJ1-3, with D possibly being TRBD1 (6 bases). This CDR3 is 16 amino acids long. Trimming took 7 bases from V and 0 from J, leaving 16 bases between them. From germline, CDR1 is SNHLY and CDR2 FYNNEI. The CDR3 DNA reads as TGTGCCAGCACCCGCAGGGGCGCGCGCTCTGGAAACACCATATATTTT. This codes for CASTRRGARSGNTIYF.

The V and J genes are TRBV19 and TRBJ1-1; D not resolved. V lost 1 base and J lost 1, with 7 bases in between. The germline V gene has CDR1 LNHDA and CDR2 SQIVND (reference sequence). This CDR3 spans 14 amino acids. The CDR3 loop reads CASSIVNRNTEAFF. CDR3 sequence (DNA): TGTGCCAGTAGTATAGTCAACAGGAACACTGAAGCTTTCTTT.

This clone is labeled medium-sized (0.01 to 0.1%). The chain recombines TRBV6-5 with TRBJ1-3, with no clear D. Trimming took 2 bases from V and 0 from J, leaving 8 bases between them. This CDR3 region has 15 residues. Per germline, CDR1 MNHEY and CDR2 SVGAGI. The CDR3 loop reads CASSYGGISGNTIYF. The CDR3 bases are TGTGCCAGCAGTTACGGAGGGATCTCTGGAAACACCATATATTTT.

The rearrangement joins TRBV18 to TRBJ1-3, with D uncertain. The CDR3 consists of 15 residues. With 3 bases removed from V and 2 bases from J, the gap between germline ends came to 11 bases. Germline CDR1 reads KGHSH; CDR2 reads LQKENI. In nucleotides, the CDR3 is TGTGCCAGCTCACCCGCGGGGTTGGCTGGAAACACCATATATTTT. Its protein is CASSPAGLAGNTIYF.

This rearrangement joins TRBV6-1 to TRBJ2-5, with 8 bases that match TRBD1. CDR3 size: 14 residues. The germline V gene has CDR1 MNHNS and CDR2 SASEGT. V lost 8 bases, J lost 2 bases, and 7 bases stayed unmatched. This CDR3 is CASAGGRAQETQYF. The CDR3 nucleotides are TGTGCCAGCGCAGGGGGCAGGGCTCAAGAGACCCAGTACTTC.

V usage is TRBV29-1 and J usage is TRBJ1-2; TRBD1 matches 9 bases. CDR1 is SQVTM and CDR2 is ANQGSEA in the germline V gene. After removal of 7 bases from V and 2 bases from J, the junction contained 5 bases not matched to a gene. The CDR3 is 13 amino acids. The CDR3 region is CSALTGGNYGYTF. The CDR3 coding sequence is TGCAGCGCTCTGACAGGGGGGAACTATGGCTACACCTTC.

The gene calls are TRBV28 and TRBJ2-7; a weak D match, TRBD1 (5 bases). In germline, CDR1 is MDHEN, CDR2 SYDVKM. V gave up 10 bases and J gave up 4 bases, with 11 bases separating them. The CDR3 totals 11 residues. The DNA of the CDR3 is TGTGCCATCCGGACACTTTACGAGCAGTACTTC. Amino acid sequence: CAIRTLYEQYF.

The chain is built from TRBV6-1 and TRBJ1-2; D remains unclear. The germline V gene has CDR1 MNHNS and CDR2 SASEGT. The CDR3 has 13 residues. V was trimmed by 5 bases and J by 4 bases, leaving 11 bases between them. CDR3 amino acids: CASSMTTPYGYTF. The CDR3 DNA reads TGTGCCAGCAGTATGACAACCCCCTATGGCTACACCTTC.

The CDR3 nucleotides read TGTGCCAGCAGCGAGAGGGACCGCACTGAAGCTTTCTTT. Protein sequence: CASSERDRTEAFF. This chain links TRBV6-1 with TRBJ1-1, with D maybe TRBD1 (5 bases). The germline CDR1 and CDR2 sequences are MNHNS and SASEGT. CDR3 length: 13 amino acids. Between the trimmed V and J ends, which lost 6 bases and 4 bases, there was a span of 12 bases.

V usage is TRBV5-6 and J usage is TRBJ2-7; D uncertain. The V end was cut by 4 bases, the J end by 0 bases, with 8 bases between. The CDR3 totals 13 residues. The germline CDR1 and CDR2 sequences are SGHDT and YYEEEE. The CDR3 loop is CASSLTPSYEQYF. The CDR3 nucleotides read TGTGCCAGCAGCCTGACACCCTCCTACGAGCAGTACTTC.

The chain has TRBV28 and TRBJ2-7, with 16 bases that match TRBD2. The CDR3 runs to 18 residues. J lost 2 bases, V lost 9 bases, and 13 bases had no gene match. Germline-derived CDR1 and CDR2 are MDHEN and SYDVKM. This CDR3 reads CASQGTSGRELTPYEQYF. As DNA, the CDR3 is TGTGCCAGTCAGGGGACTAGCGGGAGGGAGTTGACGCCCTACGAGCAGTACTTC.

This clone has only a few counts. The chain has TRBV7-2 and TRBJ1-3; D gene unclear. Germline lookup yields CDR1 SGHTA and CDR2 FQGNSA. The V end lost 1 base, the J end lost 0 bases, and 7 bases lay between the germline ends. CDR3 length: 15 amino acids. CDR3 protein: CASSLGPISGNTIYF. The DNA of the CDR3 is TGTGCCAGCAGCTTAGGGCCGATCTCTGGAAACACCATATATTTT.

The J gene is TRBJ1-2, the V gene TRBV6-5, with 9 bases aligning to TRBD1. CDR3 size: 15 residues. Unmatched junction bases numbered 8, after V lost 2 bases and J lost 7 bases. Germline CDR1 MNHEY, CDR2 SVGAGI. CDR3 loop: CASSYVEQGAPGYTF. The DNA of the CDR3 is TGTGCCAGCAGTTACGTGGAACAGGGGGCGCCTGGCTACACCTTC.

This rearrangement joins TRBV2 to TRBJ2-7; perhaps TRBD2 as D (5 bases). The germline CDR1 and CDR2 sequences are SNHLY and FYNNEI. With 6 bases removed from V and 0 bases from J, the gap between germline ends came to 15 bases. The CDR3 extends over 15 amino acids. The CDR3 region has the DNA TGTGCCAGCAGCGCGGACTTCTTTAGCTCCTACGAGCAGTACTTC. Its protein product is CASSADFFSSYEQYF.

This chain connects TRBV7-2 to TRBJ2-1; D is possibly TRBD2 (7 bases). Germline lookup yields CDR1 SGHTA and CDR2 FQGNSA. The CDR3 totals 14 residues. Between the trimmed V and J ends, which lost 8 bases and 6 bases, there was a span of 17 bases. CDR3 bases: TGTGCCAGCGACCCGGGGGGCCGTCGCAATGAGCAGTTCTTC. As protein: CASDPGGRRNEQFF.

CDR3 sequence: CASSLLDRANSPLHF. The CDR3 nucleotides are TGTGCCAGCAGCTTACTGGACAGGGCTAATTCACCCCTCCACTTT. V is TRBV11-2 and J is TRBJ1-6; 8 positions match TRBD1. V lost 2 bases, J lost 6 bases, and 3 bases stayed unmatched. The CDR3 length is 15 residues. Germline CDR1 reads SGHAT; CDR2 reads FQNNGV.

The V and J genes are TRBV28 and TRBJ1-3; D gene unclear. Per the germline V gene, CDR1 is MDHEN and CDR2 is SYDVKM. V lost 6 bases and J lost 0, with 3 bases in between. CDR3 size: 12 residues. DNA for the CDR3: TGTGCCAGCAGCCTCTCTGGAAACACCATATATTTT. Its protein is CASSLSGNTIYF. The variable domain in full, completed from reference TRBV28 and TRBJ1-3, reads DVKVTQSSRYLVKRTGEKVFLECVQDMDHENMFWYRQDPGLGLRLIYFSYDVKMKEKGDIPEGYSVSREKKERFSLILESASTNQTSMYLCASSLSGNTIYFGEGSWLTVV.

This chain joins TRBV6-5 and TRBJ2-1; 7 nucleotides align to TRBD1. V lost 4 bases and J lost 4; bases outside the gene matches: 7. The CDR3 runs to 15 residues. Germline CDR1 reads MNHEY; CDR2 reads SVGAGI. CDR3 sequence: CASSSLQGIYNEQFF. CDR3 nucleotide sequence: TGTGCCAGCAGTTCCCTACAGGGGATATACAATGAGCAGTTCTTC.

The chain combines TRBV4-1 with TRBJ2-7, with 7 bases identical to TRBD2. CDR1 and CDR2 from the germline V gene are MGHRA and YSYEKL. The CDR3 spans 15 residues. J was trimmed by 0 bases and V by 3 bases; bases with no gene match: 5. The CDR3 DNA sequence: TGCGCCAGCAGCCAGAGAGGGAGGGCCTCCTACGAGCAGTACTTC. It translates to CASSQRGRASYEQYF.

The V call is TRBV14, the J call TRBJ2-2; D perhaps matches TRBD1 (6 bases). The ends were cut back, 4 bases at V and 3 bases at J, with 12 bases in the middle. Germline values: CDR1 SGHDN, CDR2 FVKESK. The CDR3 length is 15 residues. CDR3 sequence: CASSPHRVDTGELFF. Here the CDR3 DNA reads TGTGCCAGCAGCCCCCACAGGGTCGACACCGGGGAGCTGTTTTTT.

V and J are TRBV30 and TRBJ1-2; D not resolved. This CDR3 has 13 amino acids. Germline V gene sequence: CDR1 GTSNPN, CDR2 SVGIG (reference sequence). V shed 2 bases and J shed 8 bases, with 15 bases lying between them. CDR3 region: CAWSQRPETGYTF. CDR3 coding DNA: TGTGCCTGGAGTCAGAGACCGGAAACAGGCTACACCTTC.

The chain has TRBV12-5 and TRBJ2-5; TRBD2 aligns across 11 bases. The length of the CDR3 is 16 residues. CDR1 LGHNT and CDR2 FRNRAP come from the germline V gene. The J segment lost 4 bases and the V segment lost 2 bases, leaving 6 bases of the junction unmatched. CDR3 residues: CASGLMVAGGPETQYF. CDR3 sequence (DNA): TGTGCTAGTGGTTTGATGGTAGCGGGAGGGCCAGAGACCCAGTACTTC.

In this sample, this clone turned up many times. The J gene is TRBJ2-2, the V gene TRBV5-1; 8 bases align to TRBD2. The CDR3 totals 16 residues. CDR1 is SGHRS, CDR2 YFSETQ, per germline. The junction had 7 bases not matched to a gene; V was cut back by 2 bases and J by 4 bases. The CDR3: CASSFPSGRPTGELFF. The CDR3 DNA follows: TGCGCCAGCAGCTTCCCTAGCGGGCGCCCCACCGGGGAGCTGTTTTTT.

CDR3 sequence reads: CASSLNTGGQETQYF. The CDR3 coding sequence is TGCGCCAGCAGCTTAAATACAGGGGGACAAGAGACCCAGTACTTC. The chain is built from TRBV5-1 and TRBJ2-5, with 8 bases fitting TRBD1. The CDR3 is 15 residues long. V shed 2 bases and J 2 bases; nucleotides not matched to a gene: 5. Germline V gene data show CDR1 as SGHRS and CDR2 as YFSETQ.

The V gene is TRBV7-3, the J gene TRBJ2-5; D gene ambiguous. From germline, CDR1 is SGHTA and CDR2 FQGTGA. V gave up 5 bases and J gave up 4 bases, with 11 bases separating them. The CDR3 is 13 amino acids. The CDR3 nucleotides are TGTGCCAGCAGCCAAACCCAAGGAGAGACCCAGTACTTC. Protein sequence: CASSQTQGETQYF.